This TCR beta chain was sequenced during a study of beta chain features in type 1 diabetes. As every portion of the isolated RNA was reverse transcribed, the sequencing read expressed TCRB transcripts. TCRdb keeps only in-frame clones here, not all; method: immunoSEQ multiplex PCR. The data show approximately 150,000 clones, with about 10% seen just once and under 1.5% held by the top ten. This clone was seen a few times. The antigen is not known. Study-level findings and limits: Shorter templates might be favored by PCR, equally in patients and controls.

The germline V gene encodes CDR1 MNHEY and CDR2 SVGAGI. V dropped 2 bases and J dropped 4; count of bases not matched to a gene: 2. The CDR3 consists of 14 residues. Every participating donor gave one draw, a heparinised blood sample averaging roughly 100 mL. The gene calls are TRBV6-5 and TRBJ2-5; the match to TRBD1 covers 9 bases. This TCR was sampled from a man aged 18-30 years in good health. The specimen was naive CD4+ T cells from blood. Here the CDR3 DNA reads TGTGCCAGCAGTTACCGGGACAGGGCAGAGACCCAGTACTTC. This gives the protein CASSYRDRAETQYF.